Listed here are 24 T cell receptor beta chains from one sample, sequenced in a study of blood T cells in healthy people across ages. Combining a sample-barcoded 5' primer with a J-beta primer mix, a second PCR ran for roughly 7 to 11 cycles. MiXCR, run by TCRdb on the 5' RACE reads, gives a single entry per CDR3 protein. This sample has 600,000 or so distinct CDR3 sequences, with about 30% found just once. Sequencing was carried out using blood. The origin of the receptors is a woman older than 75 in good health.

This clonotype showed up many times. The rearrangement uses TRBV29-1 and TRBJ1-1, with a weak D call TRBD1 (6 bases). The germline V and J ends were trimmed by 7 bases and 0 bases, with 15 bases remaining between them. The germline V gene has CDR1 SQVTM and CDR2 ANQGSEA. CDR3 size: 14 residues. The CDR3 sequence is CSGKRTALNTEAFF. CDR3 nucleotide sequence: TGCAGCGGCAAAAGGACAGCCCTGAACACTGAAGCTTTCTTT. The variable domain in full, with the rest retrieved from reference TRBV29-1 and TRBJ1-1, is SAVISQKPSRDICQRGTSLTIQCQVDSQVTMMFWYRQQPGQSLTLIATANQGSEATYESGFVIDKFPISRPNLTFSTLTVSNMSPEDSSIYLCSGKRTALNTEAFFGQGTRLTVV.

The genes are TRBV12-3 or TRBV12-4 and TRBJ2-5; tentative D call: TRBD2 (6 bases). V lost 2 bases and J lost 11, with 15 bases in between. The CDR3 runs 13 residues. The chain's CDR3 is CASSLLEGHEQYF. The DNA of the CDR3 is TGTGCCAGCAGTTTATTGGAGGGCCATGAGCAGTACTTC.

This clonotype was picked up many times. The gene calls are TRBV9 and TRBJ1-4; D remains unclear. Germline values: CDR1 SGDLS, CDR2 YYNGEE. The CDR3 runs 15 residues. The V gene lost 3 bases and the J gene lost 5 bases, with 14 bases spanning the gap. The CDR3 region has the DNA TGTGCCAGCAGCGCGTCCCGGACCGGGAATGAAAAACTGTTTTTT. It codes for CASSASRTGNEKLFF.

This clonotype has more than one count but fewer than ten. V usage is TRBV6-6 and J usage is TRBJ1-5; D unclear. Germline CDR1 MNHNY, CDR2 SVGAGI (reference sequence). The CDR3 covers 13 residues. Trimming stripped 6 bases from V and 11 bases from J, with 17 bases between. CDR3 DNA sequence: TGTGCCAGCAGGCTAGGGTTAGGAGGGACCCAGCATTTT. Protein product: CASRLGLGGTQHF.

This clonotype was observed many times. The rearrangement joins TRBV29-1 to TRBJ1-2; 8 bases map to TRBD1. V shed 1 base and J 2 bases; nucleotides not matched to a gene: 6. CDR3 length: 15 residues. Germline values: CDR1 SQVTM, CDR2 ANQGSEA. The CDR3 DNA sequence: TGCAGCGTTGAAGGGGTGAGGACAGGGAACTATGGCTACACCTTC. Translated: CSVEGVRTGNYGYTF.

This chain joins TRBV4-1 and TRBJ2-7; 7 bases are shared with TRBD2. The junction had 9 bases not matched to a gene; V was cut back by 3 bases and J by 1 base. The CDR3 runs to 16 residues. The germline CDR1 and CDR2 sequences are MGHRA and YSYEKL. The CDR3 sequence is CASSHASGGISYEQYF. In DNA form, the CDR3 reads TGCGCCAGCAGCCATGCTAGCGGAGGGATTTCCTACGAGCAGTACTTC.

Of note for this clonotype: This may stem from a read error, because a much larger clone lies one nucleotide away. DNA of the CDR3: TGTGCCAGCACCCCGGGGGACCACCAAGAGACCCAGTGCTTC. Amino acids: CASTPGDHQETQCF. The chain combines TRBV28 with TRBJ2-5, with D maybe TRBD2 (6 bases). CDR1 is MDHEN and CDR2 is SYDVKM in the germline V gene. The CDR3 is made up of 14 amino acids. The full variable domain, its missing parts supplied by reference TRBV28 and TRBJ2-5, is DVKVTQSSRYLVKRTGEKVFLECVQDMDHENMFWYRQDPGLGLRLIYFSYDVKMKEKGDIPEGYSVSREKKERFSLILESASTNQTSMYLCASTPGDHQETQCFGPGTRLLVL.

A remark on this clonotype: A read error may account for a junction end that differs from germline. This rearrangement joins TRBV30 to TRBJ1-6; D unresolved. CDR3 length equals 15 residues. CDR1 is GTSNPN, CDR2 SVGIG, per germline (reference sequence). In nucleotides, the CDR3 is TGTGCCTGGAGTGGGCCGGGATCCCTTGGGTTCCCCCCCCACTTT. Its translation is CAWSGPGSLGFPPHF.

The chain uses TRBV7-2 and TRBJ2-7; D is undetermined. The V end lost 5 bases, the J end lost 6 bases, and 14 bases lay between the germline ends. CDR1 and CDR2 from the germline V gene are SGHTA and FQGNSA. This CDR3 comprises 13 residues. CDR3 protein: CASSDQEISEQYF. DNA for the CDR3: TGTGCCAGCAGCGACCAGGAAATTAGCGAGCAGTACTTC.

This clonotype appeared many times. The chain joins TRBV20-1 to TRBJ2-1; either TRBD1 or TRBD2 may supply D (5 bases each). The CDR3 is 12 amino acids. Germline CDR1 is DFQATT and CDR2 is SNEGSKA (reference sequence). The V end was cut by 6 bases, the J end by 7 bases, with 13 bases between. The CDR3 spells CSATGRANEQFF. The CDR3 DNA is TGCAGTGCCACGGGGCGTGCAAATGAGCAGTTCTTC.

The J gene is TRBJ2-3, the V gene TRBV5-1; 7 bases line up with TRBD2. CDR1 SGHRS and CDR2 YFSETQ come from the germline V gene. J was trimmed by 1 base and V by 1 base; bases with no gene match: 3. The CDR3 runs 15 residues. CDR3 nucleotides: TGCGCCAGCAGCTTGCAGCGGGGCCGCACAGATACGCAGTATTTT. Amino acids: CASSLQRGRTDTQYF.

This clonotype has at least ten counts. This chain uses TRBV5-1 with TRBJ2-5; TRBD1 matches 7 bases. The CDR3 covers 15 residues. V was clipped by 0 bases and J by 1 base; unmatched bases: 3. The germline V gene has CDR1 SGHRS and CDR2 YFSETQ. The CDR3 loop reads CASSLGQGSQETQYF. The CDR3 bases are TGCGCCAGCAGCTTGGGACAGGGATCCCAAGAGACCCAGTACTTC.

The rearrangement uses TRBV20-1 and TRBJ2-4; D not resolved. The last part of the DNA fits TRBJ2-5 better; the J call may be wrong. Germline assignment: CDR1 DFQATT and CDR2 SNEGSKA (reference sequence). CDR3 length: 13 residues. CDR3 sequence: CSARGPRPETQYF. The CDR3 nucleotides are TGCAGTGCTAGAGGACCCAGGCCAGAGACCCAGTACTTC.

This clonotype was counted many times. The chain carries TRBV7-2 and TRBJ2-5; D call uncertain. This CDR3 is built from 15 residues. Trimming pared 5 bases from V and 1 base from J, leaving 14 bases between. Germline CDR1 is SGHTA and CDR2 is FQGNSA. Written as DNA, the CDR3 is TGTGCCAGCAGCCCAGACCCAGGACCCCAAGAGACCCAGTACTTC. It codes for CASSPDPGPQETQYF.

Points on this clonotype: A much larger clone sits a single nucleotide away, making a read error possible. The V and J genes are TRBV5-8 and TRBJ1-2; D is possibly TRBD1 (6 bases). The CDR3 runs to 14 residues. With 0 bases removed from V and 7 bases from J, the gap between germline ends came to 13 bases. Germline CDR1 and CDR2: SGHTS and YDEGEE. The CDR3 sequence: CASSLAGECSGYTF. In DNA form, the CDR3 reads TGTGCCAGCAGCTTGGCAGGGGAATGCAGTGGCTACACCTTC.

In regard to this clonotype: This could be a read error, since a much larger clone is one nucleotide away. The gene calls are TRBV29-1 and TRBJ2-5; 14 bases fit TRBD2. V lost 4 bases to trimming and J lost 4 bases; unmatched junction nucleotides: 5. In germline, CDR1 is SQVTM, CDR2 ANQGSEA. The CDR3 contains 15 residues. The CDR3 nucleotides read TGCAGCGTTGGAGGGACTAGCGGGGGTCGAGAGACCCAGTACTTC. Translated, it gives CSVGGTSGGRETQYF.

The count of this clonotype is one. With a much larger clone just one base away, this may be a read error. This CDR3 is CASSFTGWSYNEQYF. The CDR3 DNA is TGTGCCAGCAGTTTTACGGGTTGGTCCTACAATGAGCAGTACTTC. The chain recombines TRBV27 with TRBJ2-7; D is undetermined. Looked up from germline, CDR1 is MNHEY and CDR2 is SMNVEV (reference sequence). V lost 3 bases to trimming and J lost 7 bases, with 19 bases between them. The CDR3 sequence is 15 residues long.

This sequence joins TRBV2 and TRBJ1-5; D perhaps matches TRBD1 (5 bases). V lost 6 bases and J 0 bases, leaving 12 bases between the germline ends. The CDR3 is 15 residues long. Germline CDR1 SNHLY, CDR2 FYNNEI. The CDR3 DNA sequence: TGTGCCAGCAGGGGGGACGGCTATAGCAATCAGCCCCAGCATTTT. This gives the protein CASRGDGYSNQPQHF.

This clonotype was picked up many times. The chain employs TRBV20-1 and TRBJ1-2; TRBD1 matches at 7 bases. Germline trimming cut 2 bases from V and 8 bases from J; bases unmatched to any gene: 8. The CDR3 totals 13 residues. Germline values: CDR1 DFQATT, CDR2 SNEGSKA (reference sequence). The CDR3 nucleotides read TGCAGTGCTAGACTCGACAGGGTGGCCGGCTACACCTTC. Encoded protein: CSARLDRVAGYTF.

This clonotype showed up many times. V and J are TRBV6-2 or TRBV6-3 and TRBJ1-2, with 8 bases matching TRBD1. Germline lookup yields CDR1 MNHEY and CDR2 SVGEGT. The CDR3 is 16 amino acids. The V segment lost 5 bases and the J segment 4 bases; nucleotides outside the gene matches: 12. The CDR3 protein is CASSRGRTGSSYGYTF. The CDR3, as DNA: TGTGCCAGCAGTCGGGGCAGGACAGGGTCATCCTATGGCTACACCTTC.

This clonotype was observed a handful of times. It may be a read error: a sequence one base away is much more abundant. This chain links TRBV5-1 with TRBJ1-6; D is ambiguous. CDR1 is SGHRS, CDR2 YFSETQ, per germline. CDR3 size: 14 residues. The CDR3 region is CASSLKGMDSPPHF. CDR3 DNA sequence: TGCGCCAGCAGCTTGAAGGGTATGGATTCACCCCCCCACTTT.

This clonotype was seen repeatedly, ten times or more. A read error may produce the germline difference seen at one junction end. The chain recombines TRBV9 with TRBJ2-3; 8 nucleotides line up with TRBD1. Looked up from germline, CDR1 is SGDLS and CDR2 is YYNGEE. The CDR3 extends over 14 amino acids. In DNA, the CDR3 is TGCGCCAGCAGACCCACAGGGGGAACGGATACGCAGTATTTT. It codes for CASRPTGGTDTQYF.

The chain couples TRBV6-5 to TRBJ2-3; a weak D match, TRBD1 (5 bases). Germline-derived CDR1 and CDR2 are MNHEY and SVGAGI. The CDR3 has 13 amino acids. Trimming cost V 4 bases and J 5 bases, with 10 bases left between them. In DNA, the CDR3 is TGTGCCAGCAGTTCCGGAGACAGAGATACGCAGTATTTT. Translating gives CASSSGDRDTQYF.

The V and J genes are TRBV7-3 and TRBJ2-5; 10 bases are a match to TRBD2. The J call may be in error: the DNA end matches TRBJ2-7 better. CDR3 size: 16 residues. Germline lookup yields CDR1 SGHTA and CDR2 FQGTGA. The CDR3 reads CASSLGGTSEGYEQYF. In DNA, the CDR3 is TGTGCCAGCAGCTTAGGAGGGACTAGCGAGGGATACGAGCAGTACTTC.